The 23 T cell receptor beta chains below were found in one sample sequenced in a study of identifying expanded T cells in peripheral blood. Measured with immunoSEQ multiplex PCR; TCRdb has only the in-frame clones, and not every one. Of around 90,000 clones listed, approximately 88% are singletons. Sequencing was done on a sample of blood. The receptors come from a person between 18 and 75 years old in good health.

This chain links TRBV6-4 with TRBJ2-1; D is perhaps TRBD2 (6 bases). The germline V gene encodes CDR1 MRHNA and CDR2 SNTAGT. V was cut by 0 bases and J by 3 bases, with 12 bases left in between. The CDR3 is made up of 16 amino acids. The CDR3 region has the DNA TGTGCCAGCAGTGACTCCTCGAGGGGAGGCTACAATGAGCAGTTCTTC. This sequence encodes CASSDSSRGGYNEQFF.

The rearrangement joins TRBV7-9 to TRBJ1-6, with D unclear. The CDR3 spans 17 residues. The V gene lost 5 bases and the J gene lost 1 base, with 15 bases spanning the gap. The V gene's germline CDR1 is SEHNR and CDR2 FQNEAQ (reference sequence). The CDR3 region is CASSLDLGWSYNSPLHF. CDR3 nucleotides: TGTGCCAGCAGCCTTGACCTTGGATGGTCCTATAATTCACCCCTCCACTTT.

The rearrangement joins TRBV7-8 to TRBJ1-5, with D possibly matching TRBD1 (5 bases). Germline CDR1 is SGHVS and CDR2 is FQNEAQ. This CDR3 is 14 amino acids long. The germline V and J ends were trimmed by 1 base and 9 bases, with 13 bases remaining between them. The DNA for the CDR3 is TGTGCCAGCAGCTTAGGGGGCCACAATGGGCCCCAGCATTTT. This translates into CASSLGGHNGPQHF.

This clone was found once. This chain joins TRBV5-6 and TRBJ2-5, with TRBD1 as a possible D gene (8 bases). Trimming shortened V by 1 base and J by 5 bases, and 21 bases separated the two germline ends. Germline V CDR1 and CDR2: SGHDT, YYEEEE. The CDR3 consists of 17 residues. The CDR3 is CASSLWGLQGGVETQYF. CDR3 in DNA: TGTGCCAGCAGCTTGTGGGGACTACAGGGGGGTGTGGAGACCCAGTACTTC.

The chain is built from TRBV28 and TRBJ2-1; TRBD2 might be the D (6 bases). The germline gives CDR1 MDHEN, CDR2 SYDVKM. The germline V and J ends were trimmed by 6 bases and 8 bases, with 20 bases remaining between them. This CDR3 spans 15 amino acids. The DNA for the CDR3 is TGTGCCAGCAGGGGGGGTGGTGTCCGTGTCTATGAGCAGTTCTTC. Its protein product is CASRGGGVRVYEQFF.

The chain recombines TRBV30 with TRBJ2-2; TRBD1 agrees at 9 bases. Germline loops: CDR1 GTSNPN, CDR2 SVGIG (reference sequence). Trimming cost V 2 bases and J 6 bases; bases outside gene matches: 7. The CDR3 sequence is 15 residues long. CDR3 bases: TGTGCCTGGAGTCCCCAGACAGGGGGGGCCGGGGAGCTGTTTTTT. This codes for CAWSPQTGGAGELFF.

This rearrangement joins TRBV6-1 to TRBJ2-3; 9 positions agree with TRBD1. Germline CDR1 is MNHNS and CDR2 is SASEGT. The CDR3 spans 14 residues. V lost 5 bases to trimming and J lost 6 bases; unmatched junction nucleotides: 6. This chain's CDR3 is CASSPGTGSDTQYF. The CDR3 nucleotides are TGTGCCAGCAGTCCCGGGACAGGGTCCGATACGCAGTATTTT.

This sequence joins TRBV28 and TRBJ2-7; D not resolved. This CDR3 comprises 15 residues. The germline V and J ends were trimmed by 1 base and 0 bases, with 10 bases remaining between them. The V gene's germline CDR1 is MDHEN and CDR2 SYDVKM. The CDR3 reads CASSLFRASSYEQYF. The CDR3 nucleotides read TGTGCCAGCAGTTTATTCCGGGCAAGCTCCTACGAGCAGTACTTC.

The J gene is TRBJ2-3, the V gene TRBV5-1, with D perhaps matching TRBD1 or TRBD2 (6 bases each). Per germline, CDR1 SGHRS and CDR2 YFSETQ. The CDR3 has 13 residues. The V and J ends lost 2 bases and 4 bases respectively, with 8 bases between them. The CDR3 region has the DNA TGCGCCAGCAGCTTCCGGGGGCCAGATACGCAGTATTTT. Translating it yields CASSFRGPDTQYF. The full variable domain, completed using reference TRBV5-1 and TRBJ2-3, is KAGVTQTPRYLIKTRGQQVTLSCSPISGHRSVSWYQQTPGQGLQFLFEYFSETQRNKGNFPGRFSGRQFSNSRSEMNVSTLELGDSALYLCASSFRGPDTQYFGPGTRLTVL.

Only one count was recorded for this clone. V usage is TRBV4-1 and J usage is TRBJ1-5; D ambiguous. Germline CDR1 MGHRA, CDR2 YSYEKL. Trimming left V 7 bases short and J 0 bases short, with 16 bases between. The length of the CDR3 is 16 residues. The CDR3 here is CASTKEGFNSNQPQHF. The CDR3 bases are TGCGCCAGCACCAAGGAAGGTTTTAATAGCAATCAGCCCCAGCATTTT.

The chain is built from TRBV5-1 and TRBJ2-7; no clear D gene. The V end was cut by 1 base, the J end by 7 bases, with 15 bases between. CDR1 is SGHRS, CDR2 YFSETQ, per germline. The CDR3 extends over 14 amino acids. The CDR3: CASSLFPGRVEQYF. In DNA, the CDR3 is TGCGCCAGCAGCTTGTTCCCAGGCCGGGTGGAGCAGTACTTC.

This chain connects TRBV30 to TRBJ1-4; D unclear. CDR1 is GTSNPN, CDR2 SVGIG, per germline (reference sequence). V dropped 5 bases and J dropped 7 bases, with 20 bases sitting between them. CDR3 length: 15 amino acids. CDR3 bases: TGTGCCTGGGGCCGATACTCCCGGGGAGGTGAAAAACTGTTTTTT. Protein: CAWGRYSRGGEKLFF. The variable domain in full, completed from reference TRBV30 and TRBJ1-4, reads SQTIHQWPATLVQPVGSPLSLECTVEGTSNPNLYWYRQAAGRGLQLLFYSVGIGQISSEVPQNLSASRPQDRQFILSSKKLLLSDSGFYLCAWGRYSRGGEKLFFGSGTQLSVL.

The genes are TRBV5-1 and TRBJ2-1, with 8 positions matching TRBD2. V dropped 0 bases and J dropped 3; count of bases not matched to a gene: 8. The CDR3 covers 17 residues. CDR1 and CDR2 (germline): SGHRS, YFSETQ. CDR3 nucleotide sequence: TGCGCCAGCAGCTTGGCTTCCGGGACTAGACACTACAATGAGCAGTTCTTC. Translation gives CASSLASGTRHYNEQFF.

The rearrangement joins TRBV6-1 to TRBJ2-6; no clear D. There are 14 residues in the CDR3. V lost 11 bases and J 0 bases, leaving 11 bases between the germline ends. Germline V gene lookup returns CDR1 MNHNS and CDR2 SASEGT. In DNA form, the CDR3 reads TGTGCCGGCCTGCGTAGCTCTGGGGCCAACGTCCTGACTTTC. Protein: CAGLRSSGANVLTF.

CDR3 nucleotides: TGCGCCAGCAGTTTGGACAGGGTAGGCGAGCAGTACTTC. Protein: CASSLDRVGEQYF. The rearrangement links TRBV10-1 to TRBJ2-7; 8 positions agree with TRBD1. Germline values: CDR1 WNHNN, CDR2 SYGVQD (reference sequence). This CDR3 spans 13 amino acids. The V gene end was trimmed by 5 bases and the J gene end by 6 bases; junction bases not matched to a gene: 6.

The chain links TRBV19 to TRBJ1-5; possible D gene TRBD1, 6 bases. Trimming cost V 4 bases and J 4 bases, with 14 bases left between them. The CDR3 length is 15 residues. Germline V lookup: CDR1 LNHDA, CDR2 SQIVND (reference sequence). CDR3 nucleotides: TGTGCCAGTAGTACAGGGGACCCCCTAAATCAGCCCCAGCATTTT. It codes for CASSTGDPLNQPQHF.

The gene calls are TRBV6-1 and TRBJ2-6, with 8 bases lining up with TRBD1. J was trimmed by 1 base and V by 4 bases; bases with no gene match: 6. The CDR3 runs to 17 residues. Germline lookup yields CDR1 MNHNS and CDR2 SASEGT. CDR3 sequence (DNA): TGTGCCAGCAGTGGACAGGGGTCCAATTCTGGGGCCAACGTCCTGACTTTC. It specifies CASSGQGSNSGANVLTF.

The rearrangement uses TRBV18 and TRBJ2-5; no definite D call. CDR3 length equals 15 residues. Germline-derived CDR1 and CDR2 are KGHSH and LQKENI. Trimming stripped 3 bases from V and 2 bases from J, with 13 bases between. The CDR3 DNA reads as TGTGCCAGCTCACCCGTCCCGGGTCGGCAAGAGACCCAGTACTTC. It is translated as CASSPVPGRQETQYF. Full variable domain (outside the CDR3, taken from reference TRBV18 and TRBJ2-5): NAGVMQNPRHLVRRRGQEARLRCSPMKGHSHVYWYRQLPEEGLKFMVYLQKENIIDESGMPKERFSAEFPKEGPSILRIQQVVRGDSAAYFCASSPVPGRQETQYFGPGTRLLVL.

The rearrangement uses TRBV27 and TRBJ2-2; 11 nucleotides match TRBD2. The CDR3 covers 16 residues. Germline V gene data show CDR1 as MNHEY and CDR2 as SMNVEV (reference sequence). V was clipped by 6 bases and J by 5 bases; unmatched bases: 8. CDR3 sequence (DNA): TGTGCCAGCAGGGCCCGACTAGCGGGACGGACCGGGGAGCTGTTTTTT. This translates into CASRARLAGRTGELFF.

The chain employs TRBV11-1 and TRBJ2-7; 9 nucleotides agree with TRBD1. The CDR3 sequence is 14 residues long. Germline values: CDR1 SGHAT, CDR2 FQDESV (reference sequence). Trimming at V came to 3 bases and at J to 7 bases, leaving 7 bases not matched to a gene. CDR3 sequence reads: CASSFGQGIGEQYF. The CDR3 DNA reads TGTGCCAGCAGCTTTGGACAGGGGATAGGGGAGCAGTACTTC. Supplemented by reference TRBV11-1 and TRBJ2-7, the full variable domain reads EAEVAQSPRYKITEKSQAVAFWCDPISGHATLYWYRQILGQGPELLVQFQDESVVDDSQLPKDRFSAERLKGVDSTLKIQPAELGDSAMYLCASSFGQGIGEQYFGPGTRLTVT.

This clone appeared a few times. In DNA, the CDR3 is TGTGCCAGCAGCTCCGGGACGAAACATACCGGGGAGCTGTTTTTT. This translates into CASSSGTKHTGELFF. The genes are TRBV4-2 and TRBJ2-2; D may correspond to TRBD1 or TRBD2 (5 bases each). The CDR3 loop spans 15 amino acids. V dropped 5 bases and J dropped 5 bases, with 15 bases sitting between them. Germline V CDR1 and CDR2: LGHNA, YNFKEQ.

The chain carries TRBV12-2 and TRBJ2-7; TRBD2 is the table's D call and was not checked against the DNA. TRBV12-2 is a pseudogene. The CDR3 is 16 residues long. CDR3 sequence reads: CASRLALKRVGYEQYF. The CDR3 region has the DNA TGTGCAAGTCGCTTAGCGCTAAAGAGGGTGGGCTACGAGCAGTACTTC.

This chain links TRBV27 with TRBJ2-3, with D tentatively TRBD2 (5 bases). Trimming took off 5 bases at V and 0 bases at J, with 12 bases between the two ends. Germline-derived CDR1 and CDR2 are MNHEY and SMNVEV (reference sequence). The CDR3 extends over 15 amino acids. In DNA, the CDR3 is TGTGCCAGCAGTACGTGGGAGAGCAGCACAGATACGCAGTATTTT. Its translation: CASSTWESSTDTQYF.